The entry below gives a single T cell receptor (beta chain) sequence along with its context. Its antigen is unknown. Trimming left V 0 bases short and J 1 base short, with 6 bases between. The CDR3 is 14 residues long. The sample originates from a study of T-cell memory formation after mild COVID-19. General study findings and limits: Clones shrinking between day 15 and 85 showed a balanced CD4/CD8 split, and those that grew later tilted toward CD4+. Pre-infection memory contained some responding clones, which suggested that cross-reactive memory had joined.

TCR alpha and TCR beta cDNA libraries carrying sample barcodes and UMIs came from 5'RACE with constant-segment primers. Using its own MiXCR run on the 5' RACE reads, TCRdb lists one record per CDR3 protein. There are about 180,000 distinct CDR3 sequences in the sample; around 20% occur only once, and around 3.9% lies in the top ten. The chain joins TRBV12-3 or TRBV12-4 to TRBJ1-1; D not resolved. Sequences were obtained from PBMCs or a T cell subset sorted from them (not recorded which). The clonotype was recovered from a man between 18 and 29 years old who had mild COVID-19 (a few samples of this study predate the infection). Cell type and time point are not known. The CDR3 DNA follows: TGTGCCAGCAGTTTAGCTCTCGGGAACACTGAAGCTTTCTTT. Protein: CASSLALGNTEAFF.